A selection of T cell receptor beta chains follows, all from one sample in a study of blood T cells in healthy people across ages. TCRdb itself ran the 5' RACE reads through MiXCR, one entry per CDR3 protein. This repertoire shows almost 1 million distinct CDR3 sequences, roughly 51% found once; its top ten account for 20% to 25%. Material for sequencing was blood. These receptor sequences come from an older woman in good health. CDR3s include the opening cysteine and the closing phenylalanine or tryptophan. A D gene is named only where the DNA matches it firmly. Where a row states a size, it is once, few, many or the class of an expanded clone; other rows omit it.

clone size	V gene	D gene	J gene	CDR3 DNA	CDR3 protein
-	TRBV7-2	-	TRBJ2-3	TGTGCCAGCAGCTTAGAGTTGGTAAATACGCAGTATTTT	CASSLELVNTQYF
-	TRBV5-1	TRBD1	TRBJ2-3	TGCGCCAGCAGCACTGGACAGGGACGGGGAGATACGCAGTATTTT	CASSTGQGRGDTQYF
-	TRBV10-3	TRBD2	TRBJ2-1	TGTGCCATACAAAGACTAGCGGGAACCGACAATGAGCAGTTCTTC	CAIQRLAGTDNEQFF
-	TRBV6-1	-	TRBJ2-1	TGTGCCAGCAGTGACGGGCCGGGACTCACTACAATTGAGCAGTTCTTC	CASSDGPGLTTIEQFF
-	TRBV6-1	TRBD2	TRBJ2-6	TGTGCCAGCATCGCCCGGGGAGGGACCTCCTCTCCTGGGGCCAACGTCCTGACTTTC	CASIARGGTSSPGANVLTF
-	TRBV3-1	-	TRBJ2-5	TGTGCCAGCAACCAAGTTTTAGTGAAACAAGAGACCCAGTACTTC	CASNQVLVKQETQYF
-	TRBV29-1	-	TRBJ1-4	TGCAGCGTTGAATACCCACCCAATGAAAAACTGTTTTTT	CSVEYPPNEKLFF
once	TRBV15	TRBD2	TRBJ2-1	TGTGCCACCAGCGGAGGACTAGAGAAAACCAATGGGCAGTTCTTC	CATSGGLEKTNGQFF
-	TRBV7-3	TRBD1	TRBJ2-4	TGTGCCAGCAGCCTCCTCCCCGGGACAGTACGAAACATTCAGTACTTC	CASSLLPGTVRNIQYF
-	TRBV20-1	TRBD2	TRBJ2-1	TGCAGTGCTAGATCCACCTTAGCGGGGGGTGCCTACAATGAGCAGTTCTTC	CSARSTLAGGAYNEQFF
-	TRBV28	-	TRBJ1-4	TGTGCCAGCAGGCAGGGAGATGAAAAACTGTTTTTT	CASRQGDEKLFF
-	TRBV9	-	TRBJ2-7	TGTGCCAGCAGCGTAAGGGGAACGAGCTCCTACGAGCAGTACTTC	CASSVRGTSSYEQYF
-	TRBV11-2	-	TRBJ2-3	TGTGCCAGCAGCTATAGGGGGGCGGGAGCCACAGATACGCAGTATTTT	CASSYRGAGATDTQYF
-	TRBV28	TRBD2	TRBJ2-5	TGTGCCAGCAGTCCCCCGGGACTAGCTAGAGAGACCCAGTACTTC	CASSPPGLARETQYF
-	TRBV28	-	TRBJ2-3	TGTGCCAGCAGTTCTTCCTGGACCGATACGCAGTATTTT	CASSSSWTDTQYF
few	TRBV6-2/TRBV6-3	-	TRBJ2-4	TGTGCCAGCAGCCCAGCGGAAAACATTCAGTACTTC	CASSPAENIQYF
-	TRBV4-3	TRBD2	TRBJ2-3	TGCGCCAGCAGCCCAGGGACTAGCGGGAGTAACACCGATACGCAGTATTTT	CASSPGTSGSNTDTQYF
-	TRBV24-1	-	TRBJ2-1	TGTGCCACCAGTGATTCAGTCAGATTGGGGGAGCAGTTCTTC	CATSDSVRLGEQFF
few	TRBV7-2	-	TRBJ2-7	TGTGCCAGCAGCTTATTGAATACGGGATGGGCCGAGCAGTACTTC	CASSLLNTGWAEQYF
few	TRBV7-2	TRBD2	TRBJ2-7	TGTGCCAGCAGCTCAAGACTAGCGGGAACAATCGGCGAGCAGTACTTC	CASSSRLAGTIGEQYF
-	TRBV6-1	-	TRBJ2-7	TGTGCCAGCAGCGGTGCTAGTCAGTACAATGAGCAGTACTTC	CASSGASQYNEQYF
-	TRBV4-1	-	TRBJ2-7	TGCGCCAGCAGCCAAGAGGCATCCGGGACACCAGCTTACGAGCAGTACTTC	CASSQEASGTPAYEQYF
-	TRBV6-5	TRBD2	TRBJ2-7	TGTGCCAGCAAACTGGGGGAGGGTTTGTACGAGCAGTACTTC	CASKLGEGLYEQYF
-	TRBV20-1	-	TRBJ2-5	TGCAGTGCTAGTGGCAGACCTATCCAAGAGACCCAGTACTTC	CSASGRPIQETQYF
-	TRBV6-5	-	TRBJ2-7	TGTGCCAGCAGTTACGCGGGAATCGCCTACGAGCAGTACTTC	CASSYAGIAYEQYF
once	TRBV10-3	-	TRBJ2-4	TGTGCCATCAGTGAGGCGAAAAGGGGTGACATTCAGTACTTC	CAISEAKRGDIQYF
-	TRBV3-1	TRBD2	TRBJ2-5	TGTGCCAGCAGCCAAGGCCCGTCACTAGCGCAGAGAGGCAATGAGCAGTACTTC	CASSQGPSLAQRGNEQYF
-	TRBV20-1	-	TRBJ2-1	TGCAGTGCAAGCAAAAACAATGAGCAGTTCTTC	CSASKNNEQFF
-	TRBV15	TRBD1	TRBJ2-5	TGTGCCACCAGCTTAGGGGGCGTCTTGGCGACCCAGTACTTC	CATSLGGVLATQYF
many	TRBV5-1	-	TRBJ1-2	TGCGCCAGCAGCCCCGGGGAGTATGGCTACACCTTC	CASSPGEYGYTF
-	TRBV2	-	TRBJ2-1	TGTGCCAGCAGCAGCGCGGTCAGGGGCGGTTTAGGGCAGTTCTTC	CASSSAVRGGLGQFF
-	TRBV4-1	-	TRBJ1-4	TGCGCCAGCAGCCCCTCCTGGTGGAGGGGGGCCACAACTAATGAAAAACTGTTTTTT	CASSPSWWRGATTNEKLFF
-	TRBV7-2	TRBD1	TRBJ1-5	TGTGCCAGCAGCAATCGGGGGGCCGGGACAGCAAATCAGCCCCAGCATTTT	CASSNRGAGTANQPQHF
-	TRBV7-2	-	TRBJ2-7	TGTGCCAGCAGCTTAGAAGGGACTGGCGGAACTTACGAGCAGTACTTC	CASSLEGTGGTYEQYF
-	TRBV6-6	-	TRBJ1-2	TGTGCCAGCAGTTACCTGGGGGGGGATGGCTATGGCTACACCTTC	CASSYLGGDGYGYTF
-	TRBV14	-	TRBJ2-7	TGTGCCAGCAGCCAGGTCAGGGCTTACGAGCAGTACTTC	CASSQVRAYEQYF
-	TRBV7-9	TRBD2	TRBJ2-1	TGTGCCAGCAGCTCCAATTCCCGGACTAGTGTTATCAATGAGCAGTTCTTC	CASSSNSRTSVINEQFF
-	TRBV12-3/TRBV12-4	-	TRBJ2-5	TGTGCCAGCATTAAGAGGGCTGGGGGGACCCAGTACTTC	CASIKRAGGTQYF
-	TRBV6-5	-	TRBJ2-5	TGTGCCAGCAGTTACTCGGCAGCCCAAGAGACCCAGTACTTC	CASSYSAAQETQYF
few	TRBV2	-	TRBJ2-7	TGTGCCAGCAGGGAGGGACAGATCTACTACGAGCAGTACTTC	CASREGQIYYEQYF
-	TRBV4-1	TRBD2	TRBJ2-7	TGCGCCAGCAGCCAAGAAGGGGCGACTAGCGGGTCCTACGAGCAGTACTTC	CASSQEGATSGSYEQYF
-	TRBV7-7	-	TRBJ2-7	TGTGCCAGCAGCCCCCGGGACGGATACAATGAGCAGTACTTC	CASSPRDGYNEQYF
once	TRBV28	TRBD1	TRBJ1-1	TGTGCCAGCAGCGAGACAGGGTGGACCACTGAAGCTTTCTTT	CASSETGWTTEAFF
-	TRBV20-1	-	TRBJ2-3	TGCAGTGCTAGCCCCGCGGGCGGTAAAGATACGCAGTATTTT	CSASPAGGKDTQYF
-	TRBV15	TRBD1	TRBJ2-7	TGTGCCACCAGCAGAGCCACAGGGGACGAGCAGTACTTC	CATSRATGDEQYF
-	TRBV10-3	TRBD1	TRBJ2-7	TGTGCCATCAGTGATCCGGGACAGCACTCGTACGAGCAGTACTTC	CAISDPGQHSYEQYF
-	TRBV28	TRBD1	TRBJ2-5	TGTGCCAGCGTGACAGGGGGCGACATCCAAGAGACCCAGTACTTC	CASVTGGDIQETQYF
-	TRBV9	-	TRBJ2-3	TGTGCCAGCAGCGAGACCCCCGGGCGGTCGGGCACAGATACGCAGTATTTT	CASSETPGRSGTDTQYF
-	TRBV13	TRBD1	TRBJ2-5	TGTGCCAGCAGCTTTCCCCGCCGACAGGGGCCTCAAGAGACCCAGTACTTC	CASSFPRRQGPQETQYF
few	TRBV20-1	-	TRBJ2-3	TGCAGCCCCCTACAGAGCAACACAGATACGCAGTATTTT	CSPLQSNTDTQYF
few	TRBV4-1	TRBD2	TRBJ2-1	TGCGCCAGCCGGATGGGGGGCGGGAGGTCCTACAATGAGCAGTTCTTC	CASRMGGGRSYNEQFF
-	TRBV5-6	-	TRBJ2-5	TGTGCCAGCAGCCGAACGTGGGGCCAAGAGACCCAGTACTTC	CASSRTWGQETQYF
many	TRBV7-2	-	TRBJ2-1	TGTGCCAGCAGCTTTAGCGGTAGCTCCTACAATGAGCAGTTCTTC	CASSFSGSSYNEQFF
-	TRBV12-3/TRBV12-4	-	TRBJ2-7	TGTGCCAGCAGACGAATGGGGGTCAATTACAATGAGCAGTACTTC	CASRRMGVNYNEQYF
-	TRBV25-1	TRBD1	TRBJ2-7	TGTGCCAGCAGTGACAGCCGGGACAGCTCTTTCTACGAGCAGTACTTC	CASSDSRDSSFYEQYF